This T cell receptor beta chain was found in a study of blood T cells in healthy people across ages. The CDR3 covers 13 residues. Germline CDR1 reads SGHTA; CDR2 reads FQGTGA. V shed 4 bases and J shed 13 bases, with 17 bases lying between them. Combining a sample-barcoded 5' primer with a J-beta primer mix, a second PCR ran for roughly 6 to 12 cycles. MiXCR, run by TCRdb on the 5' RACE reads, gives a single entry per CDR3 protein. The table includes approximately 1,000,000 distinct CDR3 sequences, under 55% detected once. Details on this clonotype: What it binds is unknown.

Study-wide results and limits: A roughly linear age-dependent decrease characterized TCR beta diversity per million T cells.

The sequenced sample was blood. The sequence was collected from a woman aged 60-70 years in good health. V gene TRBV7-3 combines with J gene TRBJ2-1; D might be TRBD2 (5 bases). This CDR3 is CASSSRSGETQFF. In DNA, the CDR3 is TGTGCCAGCAGCTCTCGCAGTGGGGAGACCCAGTTCTTC.